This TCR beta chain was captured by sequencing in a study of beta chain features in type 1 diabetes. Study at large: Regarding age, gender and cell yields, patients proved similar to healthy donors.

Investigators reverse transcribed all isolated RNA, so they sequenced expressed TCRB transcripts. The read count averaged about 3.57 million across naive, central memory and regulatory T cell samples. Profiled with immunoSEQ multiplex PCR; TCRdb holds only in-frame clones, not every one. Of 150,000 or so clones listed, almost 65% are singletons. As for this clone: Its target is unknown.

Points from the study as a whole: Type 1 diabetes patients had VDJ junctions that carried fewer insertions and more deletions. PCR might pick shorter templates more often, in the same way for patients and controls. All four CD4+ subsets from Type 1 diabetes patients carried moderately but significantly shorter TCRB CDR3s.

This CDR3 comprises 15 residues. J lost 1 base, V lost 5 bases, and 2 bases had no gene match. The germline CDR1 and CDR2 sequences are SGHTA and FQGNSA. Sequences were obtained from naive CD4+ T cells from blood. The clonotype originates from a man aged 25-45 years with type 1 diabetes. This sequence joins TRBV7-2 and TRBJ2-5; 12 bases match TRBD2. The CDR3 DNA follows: TGTGCCAGCAGCACTAGCGGGGGGTCCCAAGAGACCCAGTACTTC. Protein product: CASSTSGGSQETQYF.